This T cell receptor beta chain was sequenced during a study of blood T cells in healthy people across ages. The V gene's germline CDR1 is MNHEY and CDR2 SVGEGT. The CDR3 is made up of 15 amino acids. A second PCR, run for roughly 7 to 12 cycles, used a sample-barcoded 5' primer plus a J-beta primer mix. TCRdb fed the 5' RACE reads into MiXCR, producing one record per CDR3 protein. The top ten hold roughly 7.9% of the sample, which has about 1.5 million distinct CDR3 sequences, roughly 40% seen once. The receptor comes from a woman between 18 and 29 years old in good health. Sequenced material: blood. The V gene is TRBV6-2 or TRBV6-3, the J gene TRBJ2-4, with D maybe TRBD2 (5 bases). The assigned J gene may be wrong: the sequence end matches TRBJ2-5 better. This chain's CDR3 is CASSYSKALAGTQYF. CDR3 DNA sequence: TGTGCCAGCAGTTACTCGAAGGCGCTAGCTGGGACCCAGTACTTC.